The 10 T cell receptor beta chains below come from one sample, sequenced in a study of CD8 T cells in Susac syndrome. Reverse transcription of roughly 0.5 to 1 ug RNA used random hexamers. TCRdb re-called the immunoSEQ multiplex PCR reads through MiXCR, storing one row per CDR3 protein. This table has about 180,000 distinct CDR3 sequences, approximately 95% appearing once. Sequences were obtained from CD8+ T cells from PBMCs. These receptors all come from a human donor with multiple sclerosis.

The rearrangement links TRBV11-2 to TRBJ2-1; TRBD1 agrees at 8 bases. The CDR3 contains 16 residues. V lost 5 bases and J lost 5; bases outside the gene matches: 11. Germline CDR1 is SGHAT and CDR2 is FQNNGV. CDR3 region: CASSPRPGGFHNEQFF. CDR3 coding DNA: TGTGCCAGCAGCCCTAGACCAGGGGGCTTTCACAATGAGCAGTTCTTC.

V usage is TRBV5-1 and J usage is TRBJ1-1, with TRBD1 matching 9 bases. Germline V gene data show CDR1 as SGHRS and CDR2 as YFSETQ. Trimming removed 3 bases from V and 4 bases from J; junction bases left unmatched: 7. The CDR3 length is 15 residues. The CDR3 is CASSSPDRGITEAFF. CDR3 DNA sequence: TGCGCCAGCAGCTCGCCTGACAGGGGGATCACTGAAGCTTTCTTT.

The chain is built from TRBV9 and TRBJ2-7; 8 nucleotides match TRBD1. The trim removed 2 bases at V and 7 bases at J, leaving 11 bases unmatched. The CDR3 is 15 residues long. From germline, CDR1 is SGDLS and CDR2 YYNGEE. This CDR3 reads CASSVGQGPDQEQYF. The DNA of the CDR3 is TGTGCCAGCAGCGTCGGACAGGGCCCGGATCAGGAGCAGTACTTC. The complete variable domain, with remaining parts taken from reference TRBV9 and TRBJ2-7, reads DSGVTQTPKHLITATGQRVTLRCSPRSGDLSVYWYQQSLDQGLQFLIQYYNGEERAKGNILERFSAQQFPDLHSELNLSSLELGDSALYFCASSVGQGPDQEQYFGPGTRLTVT.

The chain joins TRBV5-6 to TRBJ2-2; 8 bases map to TRBD2. Germline CDR1 and CDR2: SGHDT and YYEEEE. This CDR3 has 16 residues. J was trimmed by 7 bases and V by 4 bases; bases with no gene match: 12. The DNA for the CDR3 is TGTGCCAGCAGCCCGGGACTAGGGAAGAATAACGGGGAGCTGTTTTTT. Translated: CASSPGLGKNNGELFF.

The chain carries TRBV12-3 or TRBV12-4 and TRBJ1-6; tentatively, D is TRBD1 (5 bases). CDR3 length: 14 residues. Deletions cut 3 bases from V and 5 bases from J, with 8 bases between. The CDR3 sequence: CASSFGGNNSPLHF. Here the CDR3 DNA reads TGTGCCAGCAGTTTCGGGGGGAATAATTCACCCCTCCACTTT.

The chain is built from TRBV4-1 and TRBJ2-2, with D possibly matching TRBD1 (7 bases). Germline CDR1 is MGHRA and CDR2 is YSYEKL. The CDR3 has 16 amino acids. Trimming stripped 3 bases from V and 5 bases from J, with 16 bases between. CDR3 nucleotides: TGCGCCAGCAGCCAGGGACTTGGGACAGCTACCGGGGAGCTGTTTTTT. Translated: CASSQGLGTATGELFF.

This clonotype was observed a single time. As DNA, the CDR3 is TGCAGCGCGTTGGGACTAGCGGAGAAGAGCTCCTACGAGCAGTACTTC. Its translation: CSALGLAEKSSYEQYF. This sequence joins TRBV29-1 and TRBJ2-7; 11 bases fit TRBD2. V was pared by 7 bases and J by 0 bases, with 11 bases of the junction left unmatched. Looked up from germline, CDR1 is SQVTM and CDR2 is ANQGSEA. The CDR3 contains 16 residues.

The chain is built from TRBV29-1 and TRBJ2-2, with D maybe TRBD2 (6 bases). The CDR3 runs 11 residues. The germline CDR1 and CDR2 sequences are SQVTM and ANQGSEA. V was cut by 6 bases and J by 7 bases, with 9 bases left in between. The CDR3 loop is CSVWRDGELFF. CDR3 in DNA: TGCAGCGTCTGGAGGGACGGGGAGCTGTTTTTT.

For the CDR3, the DNA is TGCGCCAGCAGCCAAGGCAGCGGGGCCTACGAGCAGTACTTC. As protein: CASSQGSGAYEQYF. The genes are TRBV4-1 and TRBJ2-7, with TRBD2 matching 7 bases. Germline V gene data show CDR1 as MGHRA and CDR2 as YSYEKL. This CDR3 spans 14 amino acids. J gave up 2 bases and V 1 base, and 2 bases lay outside the gene matches.

This chain joins TRBV6-5 and TRBJ2-2; the match to TRBD2 covers 7 bases. The CDR3 is 16 residues long. Trimming at V came to 0 bases and at J to 7 bases, leaving 8 bases not matched to a gene. CDR1 and CDR2 from the germline V gene are MNHEY and SVGAGI. The CDR3: CASSYSSAGAVGELFF. DNA for the CDR3: TGTGCCAGCAGTTACTCGTCGGCGGGAGCGGTCGGGGAGCTGTTTTTT.